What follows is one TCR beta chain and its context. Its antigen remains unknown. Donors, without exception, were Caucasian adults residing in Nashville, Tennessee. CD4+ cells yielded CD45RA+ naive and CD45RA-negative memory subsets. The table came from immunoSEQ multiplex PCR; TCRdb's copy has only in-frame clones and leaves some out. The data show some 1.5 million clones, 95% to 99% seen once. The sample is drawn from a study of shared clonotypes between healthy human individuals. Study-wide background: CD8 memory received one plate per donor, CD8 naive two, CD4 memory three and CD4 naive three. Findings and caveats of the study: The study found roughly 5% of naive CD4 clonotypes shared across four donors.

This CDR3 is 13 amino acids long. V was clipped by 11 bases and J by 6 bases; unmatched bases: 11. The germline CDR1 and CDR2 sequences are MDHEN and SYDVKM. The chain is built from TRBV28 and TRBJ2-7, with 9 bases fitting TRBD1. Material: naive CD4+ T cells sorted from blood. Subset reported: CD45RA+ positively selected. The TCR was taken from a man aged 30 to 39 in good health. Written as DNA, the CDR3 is TGTGCCTCCAAGACAGGGGGACGGCTCGAGCAGTACTTC. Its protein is CASKTGGRLEQYF. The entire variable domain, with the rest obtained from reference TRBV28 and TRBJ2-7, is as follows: DVKVTQSSRYLVKRTGEKVFLECVQDMDHENMFWYRQDPGLGLRLIYFSYDVKMKEKGDIPEGYSVSREKKERFSLILESASTNQTSMYLCASKTGGRLEQYFGPGTRLTVT.